This T cell receptor beta chain appears in the sequencing data of a study of cytomegalovirus exposure and HLA in healthy donors. Across the whole study: Counted in an early data release were roughly 81 million unique TCRs from HLA-typed donors.

This CDR3 has 15 amino acids. The J segment lost 4 bases and the V segment lost 6 bases, leaving 5 bases of the junction unmatched. Germline CDR1 and CDR2: MNHEY and SMNVEV (reference sequence). Regarding the study as a whole: The study had only CMV serostatus as immune exposure information.

Regarding this clone: Its target is not known.

60 Vbeta and 13 Jbeta primers were used in PCR. Profiled with immunoSEQ multiplex PCR; TCRdb holds only in-frame clones, not every one. The sample yields under 300,000 clones, about 81% seen once. The chain has TRBV27 and TRBJ2-6; 8 bases map to TRBD1. Source material: PBMCs. The clonotype originates from a woman aged 55-75 years in good health and CMV-seropositive. The CDR3 reads CASSQGARGANVLTF. The DNA of the CDR3 is TGTGCCAGCAGCCAGGGGGCGCGAGGGGCCAACGTCCTGACTTTC. Using reference TRBV27 and TRBJ2-6 for the parts outside the CDR3, the full variable domain is EAQVTQNPRYLITVTGKKLTVTCSQNMNHEYMSWYRQDPGLGLRQIYYSMNVEVTDKGDVPEGYKVSRKEKRNFPLILESPSPNQTSLYFCASSQGARGANVLTFGAGSRLTVL.